This TCR beta chain stems from a study of T cell responses to AZD1222 COVID-19 vaccine. CDR3 length equals 15 residues. Trimming removed 7 bases at V and 1 base at J, with 14 bases between. Germline lookup yields CDR1 MDHEN and CDR2 SYDVKM. The method was immunoSEQ multiplex PCR; TCRdb's version includes in-frame clones alone and lacks a portion of them. The sample consists of about 68,000 clones, about nine tenths of them appearing once. The chain joins TRBV28 to TRBJ1-3; weak D call: TRBD1 (6 bases). The material sequenced was peripheral blood, taken on day 0 of AZD1222 vaccination. The receptor was derived from an adult in good health. The CDR3 DNA sequence: TGTGCCAGCAAAGGGGGTACAGGTTCTGGAAACACCATATATTTT. Amino acid sequence: CASKGGTGSGNTIYF.